The rows below give T cell receptor beta chains drawn from one sample of a study of blood T cell repertoires in COVID-19. Assay: immunoSEQ multiplex PCR; the TCRdb copy retains only in-frame clones and omits some. Seen here are hundreds of thousands of clones, roughly 85% observed once, and the top ten hold around 3.3%. Source material: peripheral blood. Source of these receptors: a man aged 18 to 29 with active or convalescent COVID-19. CDR3s include the opening cysteine and the closing phenylalanine or tryptophan. A D gene is named only where the DNA matches it firmly. The listing skips clone size in some rows; elsewhere it reads once, few, many or a size class.

>TRBJ1-2|-|-|TRBV29-1|12
TGCAGCGTTGGGACAGAAGTCTATGGCTACACCTTC
CSVGTEVYGYTF
>TRBJ1-4|-|-|TRBV7-8|16
TGTGCCAGCAGCTTAGATATGGGCAACCTTGAGGAAAAACTGTTTTTT
CASSLDMGNLEEKLFF
>TRBJ2-1|-|-|TRBV5-4|14
TGTGCCAGCAGCCCGGACTCCACTTACAATGAGCAGTTCTTC
CASSPDSTYNEQFF
>TRBJ2-7|-|-|TRBV6-2/TRBV6-3|12
TGTGCCAGCCGTTCGGGGGATTACGAGCAGTACTTC
CASRSGDYEQYF
>TRBJ1-1|-|-|TRBV11-3|13
TGTGCCAGCAGCTTTAGCATGAACACTGAAGCTTTCTTT
CASSFSMNTEAFF
>TRBJ1-4|-|TRBD1|TRBV13|15
TGTGCCAGCAGCTCCCCGAGACAGGGTATTGAAAAACTGTTTTTT
CASSSPRQGIEKLFF
>TRBJ1-1|-|TRBD1|TRBV4-3|16
TGCGCCAGCAGCCACGGGACAGGGACCATGAACACTGAAGCTTTCTTT
CASSHGTGTMNTEAFF
>TRBJ1-1|once|-|TRBV5-4|14
TGTGCCAGCAGCTTGGAACTCACGAACACTGAAGCTTTCTTT
CASSLELTNTEAFF
>TRBJ2-3|-|-|TRBV11-2|14
TGTGCCAGCAGCTTAGGATTGGTAGAAGATACGCAGTATTTT
CASSLGLVEDTQYF
>TRBJ2-1|-|TRBD2|TRBV5-4|15
TGTGCCAGCAGCTTGGGACTAGCGGACGACAATGAGCAGTTCTTC
CASSLGLADDNEQFF
>TRBJ2-1|-|-|TRBV7-6|14
TGTGCCAGCAGCTTAGGGGGGGGGCTTTTTGAGCAGTTCTTC
CASSLGGGLFEQFF
>TRBJ1-2|once|-|TRBV28|20
TGTGCCAGCAGTTTATCCCTGGGACTAGGACGGGGCAGCACCTCCTATGGCTACACCTTC
CASSLSLGLGRGSTSYGYTF
>TRBJ1-4|-|-|TRBV5-1|14
TGCGCCAGCAGCCCGGGCCAGGGAAATGAAAAACTGTTTTTT
CASSPGQGNEKLFF
>TRBJ2-1|-|TRBD2|TRBV30|15
TGTGCCTGGAGTGTACGGGGCGGGGGGTTCAATGAGCAGTTCTTC
CAWSVRGGGFNEQFF
>TRBJ2-3|-|-|TRBV4-1|13
TGCGCCAGCAGCCCCATACCCTCGCGTACGCAGTATTTT
CASSPIPSRTQYF
>TRBJ1-2|-|TRBD1|TRBV28|17
TGTGCCAGCACCATCTCTGGGCAGGGGGCGGATAACTATGGCTACACCTTC
CASTISGQGADNYGYTF
>TRBJ1-5|-|-|TRBV28|14
TGTGCCAGCAGTTTATCGGGGGGCAATCAGCCCCAGCATTTT
CASSLSGGNQPQHF
>TRBJ1-1|-|-|TRBV7-9|13
TGTGCCAGACTATCCCGTTTGAACACTGAAGCTTTCTTT
CARLSRLNTEAFF
>TRBJ1-4|-|TRBD1|TRBV5-1|15
TGCGCCAGCACCTACCTGGGACAGGGGAATGAAAAACTGTTTTTT
CASTYLGQGNEKLFF
>TRBJ2-1|-|TRBD2|TRBV28|15
TGTGCCAGCAGTCTCCTAGCGGGAGCGGATAGTGAGCAGTTCTTC
CASSLLAGADSEQFF
>TRBJ1-6|-|TRBD1|TRBV7-8|16
TGTGCCAGCAGCGACCCGACAGGGTCCCCTAATTCACCCCTCCACTTT
CASSDPTGSPNSPLHF
>TRBJ2-1|-|-|TRBV19|16
TGTGCCACCACCCGAGGGTCTCCCTCCCAGTTCAATGAGCAGTTCTTC
CATTRGSPSQFNEQFF
>TRBJ1-5|-|TRBD1|TRBV27|15
TGTGCCAGCAGTACAAATGGACAGGCGAATCAGCCCCAGCATTTT
CASSTNGQANQPQHF
>TRBJ2-6|-|-|TRBV20-1|16
TGCAGTGCTAGTAGCACTGTCTACTCTGGGGCCAACGTCCTGACTTTC
CSASSTVYSGANVLTF
>TRBJ2-5|-|TRBD2|TRBV3-1/TRBV3-2|15
TGTGCCAGCACGTTTAGCGGGAGGGTCGAGGAGACCCAGTACTTC
CASTFSGRVEETQYF
>TRBJ2-1|-|-|TRBV6-5|15
TGTGCCAGCAAGAACGAAGGGGTTGGGTACAATGAGCAGTTCTTC
CASKNEGVGYNEQFF
>TRBJ2-7|once|TRBD1|TRBV30|16
TGTGCCTGGAGTAAAAAGGGGGACAGGGGCGAATACGAGCAGTACTTC
CAWSKKGDRGEYEQYF
>TRBJ2-1|-|TRBD2|TRBV11-3|16
TGTGCCAGCAGCTTAGAGGGGGGAGGGTCCTACAATGAGCAGTTCTTC
CASSLEGGGSYNEQFF
>TRBJ2-7|-|TRBD2|TRBV5-1|16
TGCGCCAGCAGCGGGGGACTAGCGGGAGGAAAGTACGAGCAGTACTTC
CASSGGLAGGKYEQYF
>TRBJ1-5|-|TRBD1|TRBV28|17
TGTGCCAGCAGTTTACCACAGACAGGGGGCCTTAATCAGCCCCAGCATTTT
CASSLPQTGGLNQPQHF
>TRBJ1-2|-|-|TRBV6-2/TRBV6-3|14
TGTGCCAGCAGTTACTCGATAAAGGGGAATGGCTACACCTTC
CASSYSIKGNGYTF
>TRBJ1-5|few|-|TRBV3-1/TRBV3-2|13
TGTGCCAGCAGCCAAGACAGGGATCAGCCCCAGCATTTT
CASSQDRDQPQHF
>TRBJ1-2|few|-|TRBV28|12
TGTGCCAGCAGTTACGGCAGGGGAAGATGCACCTTC
CASSYGRGRCTF
>TRBJ2-3|once|TRBD1|TRBV28|15
TGTGCCAGCAGTTCCGGGACAGGGATAACAGATACGCAGTATTTT
CASSSGTGITDTQYF
>TRBJ2-7|-|-|TRBV18|14
TGTGCCAGCTCACCTCGAACAGACTCCTACGAGCAGTACTTC
CASSPRTDSYEQYF
>TRBJ1-4|-|-|TRBV5-5|14
TGTGCCAGCAGCTTGGCGACAGTGGAGGAAAAACTGTTTTTT
CASSLATVEEKLFF
>TRBJ1-3|-|-|TRBV6-2/TRBV6-3|15
TGTGCCAGCAGTTACTCTCGGGGGAATGGAAACACCATATATTTT
CASSYSRGNGNTIYF
>TRBJ1-6|-|TRBD1|TRBV11-2|15
TGTGCCAGCAGCTTAGAACAGGGGGCACAGTCACCCCTCCACTTT
CASSLEQGAQSPLHF
>TRBJ1-1|-|-|TRBV11-2|13
TGTGCCAGCAGCTTAGGCGCTACCAACGGAGCTTTCTTT
CASSLGATNGAFF